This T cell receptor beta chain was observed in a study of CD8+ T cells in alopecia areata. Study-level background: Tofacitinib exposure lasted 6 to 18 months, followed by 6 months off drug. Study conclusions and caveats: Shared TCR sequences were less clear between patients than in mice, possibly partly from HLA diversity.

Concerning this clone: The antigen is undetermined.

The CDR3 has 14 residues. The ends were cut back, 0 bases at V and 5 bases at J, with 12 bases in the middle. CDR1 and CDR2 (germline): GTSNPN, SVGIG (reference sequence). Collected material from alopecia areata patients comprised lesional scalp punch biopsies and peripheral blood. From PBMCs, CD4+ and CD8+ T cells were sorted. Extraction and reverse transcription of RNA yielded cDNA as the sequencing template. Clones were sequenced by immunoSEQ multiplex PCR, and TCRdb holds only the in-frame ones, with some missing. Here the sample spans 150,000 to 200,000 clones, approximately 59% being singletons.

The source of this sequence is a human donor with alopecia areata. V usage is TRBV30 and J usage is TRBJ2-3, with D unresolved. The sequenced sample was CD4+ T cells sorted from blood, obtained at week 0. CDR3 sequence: CAWSVGPSGDTQYF. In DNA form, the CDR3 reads TGTGCCTGGAGTGTGGGCCCCTCGGGAGATACGCAGTATTTT.